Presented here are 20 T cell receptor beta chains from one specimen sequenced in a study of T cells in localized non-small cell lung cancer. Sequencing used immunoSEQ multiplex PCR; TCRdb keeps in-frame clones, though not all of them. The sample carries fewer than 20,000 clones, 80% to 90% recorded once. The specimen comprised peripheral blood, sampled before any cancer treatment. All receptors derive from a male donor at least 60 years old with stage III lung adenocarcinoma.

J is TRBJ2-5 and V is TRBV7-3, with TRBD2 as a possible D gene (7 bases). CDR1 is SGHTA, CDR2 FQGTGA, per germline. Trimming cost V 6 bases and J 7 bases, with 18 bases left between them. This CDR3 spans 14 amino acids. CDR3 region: CASSRGGGGATQYF. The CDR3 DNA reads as TGTGCCAGCAGTCGTGGCGGCGGGGGCGCGACCCAGTACTTC.

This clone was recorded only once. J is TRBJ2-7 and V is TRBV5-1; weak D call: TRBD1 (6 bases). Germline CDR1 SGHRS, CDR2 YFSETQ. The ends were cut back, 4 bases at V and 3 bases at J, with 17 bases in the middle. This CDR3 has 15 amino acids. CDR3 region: CASSADSSPNYEQYF. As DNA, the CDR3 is TGCGCCAGCAGCGCGGACAGTTCCCCTAACTACGAGCAGTACTTC.

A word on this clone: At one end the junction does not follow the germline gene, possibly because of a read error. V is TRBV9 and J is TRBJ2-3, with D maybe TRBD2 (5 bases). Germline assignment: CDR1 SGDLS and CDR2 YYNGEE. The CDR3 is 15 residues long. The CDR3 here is CASNVGLADRDTQYF. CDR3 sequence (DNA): TGTGCCAGCAACGTAGGGCTAGCAGATAGAGATACGCAGTATTTT.

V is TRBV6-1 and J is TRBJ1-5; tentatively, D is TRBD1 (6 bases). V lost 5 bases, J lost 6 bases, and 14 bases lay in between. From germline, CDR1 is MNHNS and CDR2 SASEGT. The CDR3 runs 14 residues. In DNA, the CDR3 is TGTGCCAGCAGTAAAAATACAGGGTTTCAGCCCCAGCATTTT. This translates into CASSKNTGFQPQHF.

This chain's CDR3 is CASSQRGQRNQPQHF. The CDR3 DNA is TGTGCCAGCAGCCAGAGGGGACAGCGCAATCAGCCCCAGCATTTT. The chain employs TRBV5-6 and TRBJ1-5; TRBD1 matches 7 bases. CDR1 is SGHDT and CDR2 is YYEEEE in the germline V gene. V lost 4 bases and J lost 2; bases outside the gene matches: 6. There are 15 residues in the CDR3.

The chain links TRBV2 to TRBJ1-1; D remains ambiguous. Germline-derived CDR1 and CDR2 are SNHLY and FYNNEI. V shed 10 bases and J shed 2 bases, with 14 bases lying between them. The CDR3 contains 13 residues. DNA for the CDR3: TGTGCCACCCACCGTGACATAAACACTGAAGCTTTCTTT. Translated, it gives CATHRDINTEAFF.

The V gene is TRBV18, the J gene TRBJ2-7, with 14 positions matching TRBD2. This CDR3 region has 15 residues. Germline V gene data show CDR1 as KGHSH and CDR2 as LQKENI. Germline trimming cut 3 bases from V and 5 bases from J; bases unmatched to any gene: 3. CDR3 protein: CASSPGLAGANEQYF. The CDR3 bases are TGTGCCAGCTCACCGGGACTAGCGGGGGCGAACGAGCAGTACTTC.

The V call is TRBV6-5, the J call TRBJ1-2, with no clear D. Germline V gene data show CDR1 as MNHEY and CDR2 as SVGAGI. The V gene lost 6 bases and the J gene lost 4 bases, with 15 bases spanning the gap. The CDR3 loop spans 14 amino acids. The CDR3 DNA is TGTGCCAGCAGCCAGTCGGGAGGGCCCTATGGCTACACCTTC. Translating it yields CASSQSGGPYGYTF.

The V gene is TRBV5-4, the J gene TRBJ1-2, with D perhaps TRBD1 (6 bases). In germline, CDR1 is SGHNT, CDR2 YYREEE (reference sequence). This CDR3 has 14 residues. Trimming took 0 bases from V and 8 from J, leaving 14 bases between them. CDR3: CASSLGGAQDGYTF. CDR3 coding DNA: TGTGCCAGCAGCTTGGGGGGGGCCCAAGACGGCTACACCTTC.

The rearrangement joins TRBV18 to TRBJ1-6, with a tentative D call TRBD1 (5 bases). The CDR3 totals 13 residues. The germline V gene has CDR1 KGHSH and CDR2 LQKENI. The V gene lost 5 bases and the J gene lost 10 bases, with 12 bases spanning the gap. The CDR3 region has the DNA TGTGCCAGCTCAGCCGACGGGGGGTCACCCCTCCACTTT. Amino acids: CASSADGGSPLHF.

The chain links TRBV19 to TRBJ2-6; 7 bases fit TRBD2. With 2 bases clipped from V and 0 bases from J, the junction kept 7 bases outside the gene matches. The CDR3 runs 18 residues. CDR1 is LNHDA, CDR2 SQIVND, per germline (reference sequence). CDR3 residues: CASSIIGEGSSGANVLTF. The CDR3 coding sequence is TGTGCCAGTAGTATAATTGGGGAGGGTAGCTCTGGGGCCAACGTCCTGACTTTC.

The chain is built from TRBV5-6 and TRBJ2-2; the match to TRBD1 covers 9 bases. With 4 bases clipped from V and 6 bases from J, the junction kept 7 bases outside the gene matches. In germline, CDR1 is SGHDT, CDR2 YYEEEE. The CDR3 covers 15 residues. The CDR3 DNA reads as TGTGCCAGCAGCCTCGGACAGGGGTACGCCGGGGAGCTGTTTTTT. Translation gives CASSLGQGYAGELFF.

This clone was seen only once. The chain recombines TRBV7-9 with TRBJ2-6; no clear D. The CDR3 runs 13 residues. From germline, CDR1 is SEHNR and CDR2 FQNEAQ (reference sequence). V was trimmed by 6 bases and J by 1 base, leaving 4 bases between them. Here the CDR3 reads CASSSSGANVLTF. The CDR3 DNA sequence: TGTGCCAGCAGTTCTTCTGGGGCCAACGTCCTGACTTTC.

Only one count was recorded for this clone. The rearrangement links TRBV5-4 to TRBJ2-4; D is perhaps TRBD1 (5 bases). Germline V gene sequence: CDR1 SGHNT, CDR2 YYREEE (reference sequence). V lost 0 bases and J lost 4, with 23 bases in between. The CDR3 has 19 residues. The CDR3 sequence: CASSLEVTDLRSRKNIQYF. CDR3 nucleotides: TGTGCCAGCAGCTTGGAGGTGACAGACCTCCGCTCCCGAAAAAACATTCAGTACTTC. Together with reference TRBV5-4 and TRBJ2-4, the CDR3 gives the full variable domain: ETGVTQSPTHLIKTRGQQVTLRCSSQSGHNTVSWYQQALGQGPQFIFQYYREEENGRGNFPPRFSGLQFPNYSSELNVNALELDDSALYLCASSLEVTDLRSRKNIQYFGAGTRLSVL.

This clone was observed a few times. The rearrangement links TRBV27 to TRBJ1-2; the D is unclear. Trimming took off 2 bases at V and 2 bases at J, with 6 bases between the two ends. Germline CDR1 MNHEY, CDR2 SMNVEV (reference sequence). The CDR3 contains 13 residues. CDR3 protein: CASSLKRNYGYTF. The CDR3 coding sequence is TGTGCCAGCAGTTTAAAGAGGAACTATGGCTACACCTTC.

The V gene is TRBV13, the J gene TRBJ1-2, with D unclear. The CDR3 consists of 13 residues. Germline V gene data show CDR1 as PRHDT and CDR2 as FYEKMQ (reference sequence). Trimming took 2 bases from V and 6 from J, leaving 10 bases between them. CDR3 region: CASSLKGSHGYTF. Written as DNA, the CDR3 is TGTGCCAGCAGCTTAAAGGGATCGCATGGCTACACCTTC.

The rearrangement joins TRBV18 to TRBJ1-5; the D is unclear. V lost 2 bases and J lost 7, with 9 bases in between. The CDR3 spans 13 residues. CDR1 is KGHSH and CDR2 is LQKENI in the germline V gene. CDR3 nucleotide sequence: TGTGCCAGCTCACCAACGAATCGGCAGCCCCAGCATTTT. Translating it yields CASSPTNRQPQHF.

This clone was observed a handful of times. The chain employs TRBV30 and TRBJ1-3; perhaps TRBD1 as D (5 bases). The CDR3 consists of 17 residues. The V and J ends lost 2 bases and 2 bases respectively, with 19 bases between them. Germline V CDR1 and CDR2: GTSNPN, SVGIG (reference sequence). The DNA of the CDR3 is TGTGCCTGGAGTCTAAGGATGGGGGGGTCGGCTGGAAACACCATATATTTT. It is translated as CAWSLRMGGSAGNTIYF.

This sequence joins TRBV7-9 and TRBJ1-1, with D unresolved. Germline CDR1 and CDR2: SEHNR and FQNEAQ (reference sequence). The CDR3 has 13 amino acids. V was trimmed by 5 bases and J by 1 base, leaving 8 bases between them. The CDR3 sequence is CASSTQENTEAFF. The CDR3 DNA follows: TGTGCCAGCAGCACTCAAGAGAACACTGAAGCTTTCTTT.

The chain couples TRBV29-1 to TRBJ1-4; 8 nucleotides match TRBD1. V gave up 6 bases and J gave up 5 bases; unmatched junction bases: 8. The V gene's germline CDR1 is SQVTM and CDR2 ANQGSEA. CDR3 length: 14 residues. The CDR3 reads CSVATQGGNEKLFF. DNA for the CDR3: TGCAGCGTCGCGACACAGGGGGGAAATGAAAAACTGTTTTTT.